Listed below are T cell receptor beta chains from one sample, sequenced in a study of regulatory T cells in long-lasting Graves disease. TCRdb re-called the multiplex PCR reads through MiXCR, storing one row per CDR3 protein. The sample consists of 200,000 to 250,000 distinct CDR3 sequences, over 20% of them appearing once. The sample here was peripheral blood mononuclear cells (PBMCs), taken at new diagnosis, from a patient treated with antithyroid drugs. The source of these receptors is a female donor with Graves disease. Each CDR3 is given with its conserved first and last residue. The order of the fields is CDR3 length, J gene, V gene, D gene, clone size, CDR3 protein, CDR3 DNA. D genes are given only for firm matches. A row's size may be missing; if present it is once, few, many or a size class.

15 | TRBJ1-1 | TRBV11-2 | TRBD1 | many | CASSFRTGGTTEAFF | TGTGCCAGCAGCTTTAGGACAGGGGGGACCACTGAAGCTTTCTTT
14 | TRBJ2-5 | TRBV20-1 | NA | many | CSARDSGGQETQYF | TGCAGTGCTAGAGATTCCGGCGGACAAGAGACCCAGTACTTC
15 | TRBJ2-3 | TRBV20-1 | TRBD2 | NA | CSAYGGLAGTDTQYF | TGCAGTGCTTACGGGGGACTAGCGGGCACAGATACGCAGTATTTT
13 | TRBJ2-3 | TRBV10-3 | NA | NA | CAISERDWGTQYF | TGTGCCATCAGTGAGAGGGACTGGGGTACGCAGTATTTT
15 | TRBJ1-6 | TRBV5-1 | NA | many | CASKRAVSENSPLHF | TGCGCCAGCAAGAGAGCTGTCTCCGAAAATTCACCCCTCCACTTT
15 | TRBJ2-3 | TRBV20-1 | NA | many | CSLLSRLASTDTQYF | TGCAGTCTTCTTAGTCGGCTGGCAAGCACAGATACGCAGTATTTT
11 | TRBJ2-7 | TRBV6-1 | NA | many | CASGNREKQYF | TGTGCCAGCGGAAACAGGGAGAAGCAGTACTTC
15 | TRBJ1-5 | TRBV20-1 | TRBD1 | NA | CSARGPGQGRQPQHF | TGCAGTGCTAGAGGGCCGGGACAGGGCCGGCAGCCCCAGCATTTT
12 | TRBJ2-5 | TRBV9 | NA | many | CASNSGGQTQYF | TGTGCCAGCAACTCTGGGGGGCAGACCCAGTACTTC
15 | TRBJ1-2 | TRBV4-1 | NA | many | CASSQTTDGNYGYTF | TGCGCCAGCAGCCAAACCACTGACGGGAACTATGGCTACACCTTC
13 | TRBJ2-5 | TRBV3-1 | NA | many | CASSQGLEETQYF | TGTGCCAGCAGCCAAGGGTTGGAAGAGACCCAGTACTTC
14 | TRBJ1-1 | TRBV6-4 | TRBD1 | NA | CASSSRDRGPEAFF | TGTGCCAGCAGTTCTCGGGACAGGGGGCCTGAAGCTTTCTTT
14 | TRBJ2-5 | TRBV29-1 | NA | many | CSVDLNRDGETQYF | TGCAGCGTTGACCTTAACCGGGACGGAGAGACCCAGTACTTC
13 | TRBJ2-1 | TRBV6-2/TRBV6-3 | NA | NA | CASRGTGERERFF | TGTGCCAGCAGGGGAACAGGGGAGCGGGAGCGGTTCTTC
16 | TRBJ2-7 | TRBV19 | NA | NA | CASSIDGGGPKDEQYF | TGTGCCAGTAGTATAGATGGGGGAGGCCCCAAAGACGAGCAGTACTTC
14 | TRBJ2-7 | TRBV24-1 | TRBD2 | NA | CATSESGSVDEQYF | TGTGCCACCAGTGAGAGCGGGAGTGTCGACGAGCAGTACTTC
12 | TRBJ2-7 | TRBV2 | TRBD1 | many | CASGRTGYEQYF | TGTGCCAGCGGACGGACAGGCTACGAGCAGTACTTC
11 | TRBJ2-7 | TRBV20-1 | NA | many | CSASGEREQYF | TGCAGTGCTAGTGGGGAGCGCGAGCAGTACTTC
14 | TRBJ1-2 | TRBV7-2 | NA | NA | CASSLVARTEGYTF | TGTGCCAGCAGCTTAGTGGCCCGTACAGAGGGCTACACCTTC
14 | TRBJ2-7 | TRBV20-1 | TRBD1 | many | CSAPIGQATYEQYF | TGCAGTGCCCCGATTGGACAGGCTACCTACGAGCAGTACTTC
12 | TRBJ2-1 | TRBV28 | NA | many | CASSIVYNEQFF | TGTGCCAGCAGCATAGTATACAATGAGCAGTTCTTC
15 | TRBJ1-6 | TRBV7-6 | NA | few | CASSPVDSYNSPLHF | TGTGCCAGCAGCCCTGTGGACTCCTATAATTCACCCCTCCACTTT
15 | TRBJ2-7 | TRBV7-2 | TRBD2 | many | CASSPGSGRAYEQYF | TGTGCCAGCAGCCCGGGTAGCGGGAGGGCCTACGAGCAGTACTTC
14 | TRBJ2-5 | TRBV20-1 | NA | many | CSLSTPSRRETQYF | TGCAGTCTATCAACCCCAAGCCGGAGAGAGACCCAGTACTTC
12 | TRBJ1-5 | TRBV19 | NA | few | CASSIRGQPQHF | TGTGCCAGTAGTATTCGGGGTCAGCCCCAGCATTTT
15 | TRBJ2-7 | TRBV2 | TRBD2 | many | CASSSGTSGTHEQYF | TGTGCCAGCAGTTCCGGGACTAGCGGGACTCACGAGCAGTACTTC
11 | TRBJ2-5 | TRBV6-1 | NA | many | CASRLQETQYF | TGTGCCAGCCGTCTACAAGAGACCCAGTACTTC
16 | TRBJ1-4 | TRBV5-1 | NA | few | CASSLAGGTTNEKLFF | TGCGCCAGCAGCTTGGCAGGAGGTACAACTAATGAAAAACTGTTTTTT
15 | TRBJ1-4 | TRBV2 | NA | many | CASRPGDISYEKLFF | TGTGCCAGCAGGCCAGGAGACATATCTTATGAAAAACTGTTTTTT
15 | TRBJ2-7 | TRBV9 | NA | few | CASSADNSARYEQYF | TGTGCCAGCAGCGCTGACAACAGCGCTCGCTACGAGCAGTACTTC
16 | TRBJ2-6 | TRBV11-1 | NA | NA | CASSSSVVFGANVLTF | TGTGCCAGCAGCTCCAGCGTGGTGTTTGGGGCCAACGTCCTGACTTTC
17 | TRBJ2-1 | TRBV4-3 | TRBD1 | NA | CASSQAARQGALGEQFF | TGCGCCAGCAGCCAAGCTGCAAGACAGGGGGCTTTAGGTGAGCAGTTCTTC
14 | TRBJ2-5 | TRBV2 | NA | many | CASSGQNHQETQYF | TGTGCCAGCAGTGGGCAGAACCACCAAGAGACCCAGTACTTC
14 | TRBJ2-5 | TRBV11-3 | TRBD1 | many | CASSLVTGKETQYF | TGTGCCAGCAGCTTAGTGACAGGGAAAGAGACCCAGTACTTC
16 | TRBJ2-3 | TRBV14 | NA | many | CASSQALISSTDTQYF | TGTGCCAGCAGCCAAGCTCTTATCTCTAGCACAGATACGCAGTATTTT
16 | TRBJ2-1 | TRBV6-2/TRBV6-3 | TRBD1 | many | CASSDPGQGAVNEQFF | TGTGCCAGCAGTGACCCGGGACAGGGGGCCGTCAATGAGCAGTTCTTC
15 | TRBJ2-1 | TRBV2 | TRBD1 | many | CASSRPGQGNNEQFF | TGTGCCAGCAGTAGACCGGGACAGGGGAACAATGAGCAGTTCTTC
14 | TRBJ2-3 | TRBV20-1 | TRBD2 | many | CSASDSGIGDTQYF | TGCAGTGCTAGTGATAGCGGGATCGGGGATACGCAGTATTTT
15 | TRBJ2-1 | TRBV5-1 | TRBD2 | many | CASSLRSSGYNEQFF | TGCGCCAGCAGCTTGCGGTCTAGCGGATACAATGAGCAGTTCTTC
14 | TRBJ2-7 | TRBV7-2 | TRBD1 | NA | CASSPRTGVYEQYF | TGTGCCAGCAGCCCGCGGACAGGGGTGTACGAGCAGTACTTC
16 | TRBJ1-2 | TRBV4-3 | TRBD1 | many | CASSQDPLGQGDGYTF | TGCGCCAGCAGCCAAGATCCATTAGGGCAGGGGGATGGCTACACCTTC
14 | TRBJ2-5 | TRBV7-8 | NA | NA | CASSHGTEQETQYF | TGTGCCAGCAGCCACGGGACGGAACAAGAGACCCAGTACTTC
11 | TRBJ1-1 | TRBV28 | NA | many | CASRLNDRAFF | TGTGCCAGCAGGTTAAACGATCGGGCTTTCTTT
11 | TRBJ1-2 | TRBV20-1 | NA | NA | CSATASYGYTF | TGCAGTGCTACGGCGAGCTATGGCTACACCTTC
14 | TRBJ1-1 | TRBV4-3 | TRBD1 | NA | CASSRGQGPTEAFF | TGCGCCAGCAGCCGGGGACAGGGTCCCACTGAAGCTTTCTTT
16 | TRBJ1-1 | TRBV7-6 | TRBD1 | few | CASSTIGTAMNTEAFF | TGTGCCAGCAGCACTATCGGGACAGCCATGAACACTGAAGCTTTCTTT
17 | TRBJ2-1 | TRBV19 | NA | few | CASSTPIWGKGWHEQFF | TGTGCCAGTAGTACCCCCATCTGGGGGAAGGGGTGGCATGAGCAGTTCTTC
14 | TRBJ2-5 | TRBV7-8 | NA | many | CASSLAQSQETQYF | TGTGCCAGCAGCTTAGCTCAATCTCAAGAGACCCAGTACTTC
14 | TRBJ1-1 | TRBV11-3 | NA | many | CASSLGGRTTEAFF | TGTGCCAGCAGCTTAGGGGGACGGACCACTGAAGCTTTCTTT
13 | TRBJ2-7 | TRBV7-9 | NA | many | CASSLGSVHEQYF | TGTGCCAGCAGCTTAGGGAGCGTCCACGAGCAGTACTTC
15 | TRBJ1-2 | TRBV5-1 | NA | many | CASTITWGGDYGYTF | TGCGCCAGCACAATCACCTGGGGAGGGGACTATGGCTACACCTTC
12 | TRBJ2-2 | TRBV19 | NA | NA | CASNSRAGELFF | TGTGCCAGTAATTCCCGTGCCGGGGAGCTGTTTTTT
14 | TRBJ2-7 | TRBV4-1 | TRBD1 | few | CASSQLTGFYEQYF | TGCGCCAGCAGCCAATTGACAGGGTTCTACGAGCAGTACTTC
16 | TRBJ2-1 | TRBV20-1 | TRBD2 | many | CSARAVAGGAYNEQFF | TGCAGTGCTAGAGCGGTAGCGGGAGGCGCCTACAATGAGCAGTTCTTC
15 | TRBJ2-7 | TRBV7-9 | TRBD1 | many | CASSSMDRSSYEQYF | TGTGCCAGCAGCTCCATGGACAGGAGCTCCTACGAGCAGTACTTC
15 | TRBJ1-5 | TRBV2 | TRBD1 | many | CASSDGTVSNQPQHF | TGTGCCAGCAGTGATGGGACAGTTAGCAATCAGCCCCAGCATTTT
13 | TRBJ1-5 | TRBV7-2 | NA | NA | CASSPSRDQPQHF | TGTGCCAGCAGCCCTTCCCGCGATCAGCCCCAGCATTTT
16 | TRBJ2-3 | TRBV4-1 | NA | few | CASSPSGGGRADTQYF | TGCGCCAGCAGCCCCAGTGGGGGGGGGCGCGCAGATACGCAGTATTTT
14 | TRBJ2-5 | TRBV2 | TRBD2 | many | CASSDGLAEETQYF | TGTGCCAGCAGTGATGGTCTAGCGGAAGAGACCCAGTACTTC